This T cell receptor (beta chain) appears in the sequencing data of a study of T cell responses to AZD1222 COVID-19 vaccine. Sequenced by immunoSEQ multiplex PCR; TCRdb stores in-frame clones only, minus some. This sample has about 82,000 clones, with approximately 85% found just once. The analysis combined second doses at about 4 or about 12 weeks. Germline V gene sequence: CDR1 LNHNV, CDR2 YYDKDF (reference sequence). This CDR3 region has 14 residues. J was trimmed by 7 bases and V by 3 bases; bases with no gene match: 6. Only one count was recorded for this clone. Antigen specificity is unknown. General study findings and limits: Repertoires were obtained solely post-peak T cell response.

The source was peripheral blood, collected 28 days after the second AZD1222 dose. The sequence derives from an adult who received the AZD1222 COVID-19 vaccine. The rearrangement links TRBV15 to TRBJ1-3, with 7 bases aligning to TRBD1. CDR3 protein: CATSRDRMTNTIYF. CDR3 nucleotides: TGTGCCACCAGCAGGGACAGGATGACCAACACCATATATTTT. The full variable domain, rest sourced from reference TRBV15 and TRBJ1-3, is DAMVIQNPRYQVTQFGKPVTLSCSQTLNHNVMYWYQQKSSQAPKLLFHYYDKDFNNEADTPDNFQSRRPNTSFCFLDIRSPGLGDTAMYLCATSRDRMTNTIYFGEGSWLTVV.